This TCR beta chain was documented in a study of blood T cell repertoires in COVID-19 (TCRdb year 2020). About the study as a whole: Collaborator samples came from the United States, Italy and Spain and covered acute and convalescent phases of COVID-19. Sample metadata almost always included a de-identified subject ID, COVID-19 status, age in years and sex. The repertoires were released in a freely available public database meant as a resource for research on the immune response to SARS-CoV-2. Samples came from the ongoing ImmuneRACE study (first 160 participants) plus 1,254 subjects from 6 global collaborators. Where available, HLA class I and class II types were obtained from metadata supplied by the sample provider rather than from assay-based typing. Deeply sampled blood TCRbeta repertoires from subjects exposed to, actively infected with, or recovered from COVID-19 were included in the dataset. The material from the prospective study consisted of cDNA or gDNA derived from T cells, B-cell-depleted T cells, or PBMCs. What the study reported, not specific to this receptor: The amount of clinical and demographic metadata varied by source and participant and was provided uncurated.

TCRbeta CDR3 regions were amplified from genomic DNA using the immunoSEQ Assay, a bias-controlled multiplex PCR. Per the authors' processing: Nucleated cell counts per sample were estimated from amplification of reference gene primers within the assay. To quantify the absolute abundance of each unique TCRbeta CDR3 rearrangement, sequence reads were collapsed and filtered. For each sample, productive Simpson clonality was calculated as the square root of Simpson's diversity index across productive rearrangements. TCRdb obtained this table from immuneACCESS and retained in-frame rearrangements with V and J assigned. These tables miss some clones; where compared with another copy, unresolved V genes account for less than half of the shortfall, and the remainder is unexplained. From that table come the V and J calls and clone size; the DNA was used to work out D and trimming. The sample table lists a few hundred thousand clones, 80% to 90% of them with a count of one. Of the sample, less than 11% is held by the ten largest clones.

Whole blood was collected in K2EDTA tubes by collaborating institutions according to the institutions' own protocols. Collaborator samples were shipped for TCRbeta analysis as frozen whole blood, isolated PBMCs, or DNA extracted from either sample type. Concerning this clone: Its antigen remains undetermined. Qualities for individual bases were not recorded, and no much larger clone is one base off.

The specimen sequenced was peripheral blood. The sequence was collected from a woman of 80 years or more with acute or convalescent COVID-19.

The CDR3: CASSLVRQPAGGQFETYEQYF. The DNA reads TGTGCCAGCAGCTTGGTACGCCAACCAGCGGGAGGACAGTTTGAAACCTACGAGCAGTACTTC. The sequence is built from TRBV7-4 and TRBJ2-7; TRBD2 fits 9 bases in the junction. The CDR3 runs 21 amino acids, cysteine and phenylalanine included. Only the CDR3 part of the read is kept: 63 bases, read in frame from the first base. The junction shows trimming of 3 bases on V and 2 bases on J, and the gene matches do not reach 23 bases of it. Sequences SGHVT (CDR1) and SQSDAQ (CDR2) are obtained from the germline V gene. The entire variable domain, with the stretches around the CDR3 drawn from the reference TRBV7-4 and TRBJ2-7 proteins, is GAGVSQSPRYKVAKRGRDVALRCDSISGHVTLYWYRQTLGQGSEVLTYSQSDAQRDKSGRPSGRFSAERPERSVSTLKIQRTEQGDSAVYLCASSLVRQPAGGQFETYEQYFGPGTRLTVT.